Below, 25 T cell receptor beta chains from the same sample are listed, as sequenced in a study of shared clonotypes between healthy human individuals. The assay was immunoSEQ multiplex PCR, and TCRdb's table has in-frame clones only and misses some. The sample records millions of clones, 85% to 95% being singletons. Input material: naive CD4+ T cells sorted from blood. Regarding subset: CD45RA+ positively selected. These receptors were taken from a man aged 18 to 35 in good health.

As regards this clone: Other nucleotide sequences in the sample specify the same CDR3. The chain has TRBV27 and TRBJ2-2; no definite D call. The germline gives CDR1 MNHEY, CDR2 SMNVEV (reference sequence). The CDR3 sequence is 12 residues long. The V end was cut by 6 bases, the J end by 3 bases, with 5 bases between. CDR3 DNA: TGTGCCAGCAGAAGGGACACCGGGGAGCTGTTTTTT. It specifies CASRRDTGELFF.

The rearrangement links TRBV25-1 to TRBJ2-1; D is ambiguous. This CDR3 is 16 amino acids long. Germline V gene sequence: CDR1 MGHDK, CDR2 SYGVNS. The V end was cut by 2 bases, the J end by 0 bases, with 11 bases between. DNA for the CDR3: TGTGCCAGCAGTGAAAGTTGGTCAAGCTCCTACAATGAGCAGTTCTTC. It encodes CASSESWSSSYNEQFF.

V gene TRBV27 combines with J gene TRBJ1-2; D is perhaps TRBD1 (5 bases). Germline lookup yields CDR1 MNHEY and CDR2 SMNVEV (reference sequence). The CDR3 spans 15 residues. V shed 3 bases and J shed 3 bases, with 14 bases lying between them. The CDR3: CASSFLRERHYGYTF. The DNA of the CDR3 is TGTGCCAGCAGTTTCCTCAGGGAAAGGCACTATGGCTACACCTTC.

This chain uses TRBV5-1 with TRBJ2-7; D tentatively reads TRBD1 or TRBD2 (5 bases each). CDR1 SGHRS and CDR2 YFSETQ come from the germline V gene. The CDR3 is 13 amino acids. The ends were cut back, 4 bases at V and 5 bases at J, with 13 bases in the middle. The CDR3 DNA sequence: TGCGCCAGCAGCAACGAGGGGTCCAACGAGCAGTACTTC. Its translation: CASSNEGSNEQYF.

The rearrangement joins TRBV28 to TRBJ2-7; D is possibly TRBD2 (7 bases). The germline CDR1 and CDR2 sequences are MDHEN and SYDVKM. The CDR3 runs to 14 residues. Trimming pared 5 bases from V and 0 bases from J, leaving 11 bases between. The CDR3: CASSLGGLSYEQYF. CDR3 coding DNA: TGTGCCAGCAGTCTCGGGGGGCTCTCCTACGAGCAGTACTTC.

This chain links TRBV5-3 with TRBJ2-3; 8 bases are shared with TRBD2. TRBV5-3 qualifies as an ORF whose function is uncertain. CDR3 length: 16 residues. V gave up 3 bases and J gave up 4 bases; unmatched junction bases: 10. CDR3 amino acids: CARSWWGGGSPDTQYF. The CDR3 bases are TGTGCCAGAAGCTGGTGGGGCGGGGGGAGCCCAGATACGCAGTATTTT.

The chain is built from TRBV2 and TRBJ2-7; D not certain. Between the trimmed V and J ends, which lost 5 bases and 4 bases, there was a span of 18 bases. In germline, CDR1 is SNHLY, CDR2 FYNNEI. This CDR3 has 15 residues. CDR3 nucleotides: TGTGCCAGCAGTACGATTCCAACTTCCGGGTACGAGCAGTACTTC. Residues: CASSTIPTSGYEQYF.

The chain combines TRBV7-6 with TRBJ2-5, with 8 bases lining up with TRBD1. CDR1 and CDR2 (germline): SGHVS, FNYEAQ. The CDR3 is made up of 16 amino acids. After removal of 1 base from V and 6 bases from J, the junction contained 10 bases not matched to a gene. DNA of the CDR3: TGTGCCAGCAGCTTAGGAGGACAGGGTTCGGGGAAGACCCAGTACTTC. Protein sequence: CASSLGGQGSGKTQYF.

This chain joins TRBV6-4 and TRBJ2-7; a possible D gene is TRBD1 (5 bases). This CDR3 has 12 amino acids. CDR1 is MRHNA and CDR2 is SNTAGT in the germline V gene. Between the trimmed V and J ends, which lost 9 bases and 5 bases, there was a span of 14 bases. CDR3 coding DNA: TGTGCCAGTAGCCCCGTCAGGGACGAGCAGTACTTC. Translation gives CASSPVRDEQYF.

This clone appeared a single time. The chain combines TRBV14 with TRBJ2-5; the D gene could be TRBD1 or TRBD2 (5 bases each). This CDR3 spans 12 amino acids. CDR1 is SGHDN and CDR2 is FVKESK in the germline V gene. Trimming removed 4 bases at V and 7 bases at J, with 10 bases between. This CDR3 reads CASSLLGVTQYF. CDR3 nucleotide sequence: TGTGCCAGCAGCCTTCTGGGGGTGACCCAGTACTTC.

The J gene is TRBJ1-2, the V gene TRBV6-6, with D perhaps matching TRBD1 (6 bases). Germline CDR1 is MNHNY and CDR2 is SVGAGI (reference sequence). The CDR3 runs 14 residues. Trimming stripped 6 bases from V and 8 bases from J, with 19 bases between. CDR3 protein: CASSSGGPKGGYTF. CDR3 DNA: TGTGCCAGCAGCTCCGGGGGGCCCAAGGGGGGCTACACCTTC.

The chain is built from TRBV4-2 and TRBJ2-1, with unresolved D. This CDR3 has 17 residues. Germline values: CDR1 LGHNA, CDR2 YNFKEQ. The V gene lost 1 base and the J gene lost 0 bases, with 13 bases spanning the gap. CDR3 sequence reads: CASSQGVWANSYNEQFF. The DNA for the CDR3 is TGTGCCAGCAGCCAAGGTGTATGGGCGAACTCCTACAATGAGCAGTTCTTC.

This chain joins TRBV6-1 and TRBJ2-3; 9 positions match TRBD1. This CDR3 contains 14 residues. The ends lost 6 bases at V and 4 bases at J; junction bases unmatched: 5. Germline CDR1 and CDR2: MNHNS and SASEGT. The CDR3 spells CASSLTGGADTQYF. Here the CDR3 DNA reads TGTGCCAGCAGCCTAACAGGGGGCGCAGATACGCAGTATTTT.

The rearrangement joins TRBV10-1 to TRBJ2-3; D perhaps matches TRBD2 (5 bases). The germline CDR1 and CDR2 sequences are WNHNN and SYGVQD (reference sequence). The CDR3 runs to 15 residues. V dropped 9 bases and J dropped 0 bases, with 16 bases sitting between them. This CDR3 reads CASSTGGPSTDTQYF. CDR3 bases: TGCGCCAGTTCGACTGGCGGGCCGAGCACAGATACGCAGTATTTT.

CDR3 coding DNA: TGCGCCAGCAGCTTGGATACAGGGGGCGGCACTGAAGCTTTCTTT. Translation gives CASSLDTGGGTEAFF. The chain recombines TRBV5-1 with TRBJ1-1; 9 bases map to TRBD1. The CDR3 runs 15 residues. Unmatched junction bases numbered 4, after V lost 0 bases and J lost 4 bases. Germline V CDR1 and CDR2: SGHRS, YFSETQ.

This chain connects TRBV6-5 to TRBJ1-6, with 7 bases lining up with TRBD1. Germline-derived CDR1 and CDR2 are MNHEY and SVGAGI. CDR3 length: 15 residues. The junction had 4 bases not matched to a gene; V was cut back by 1 base and J by 7 bases. CDR3 sequence (DNA): TGTGCCAGCAGTTACTTAAGGACAGGCAATTCACCCCTCCACTTT. Its protein product is CASSYLRTGNSPLHF.

Worth noting for this clone: The identical CDR3 is also encoded by other nucleotide sequences in the sample. The chain uses TRBV25-1 and TRBJ2-1; TRBD1 agrees at 7 bases. The CDR3 runs to 15 residues. CDR1 is MGHDK and CDR2 is SYGVNS in the germline V gene. Trimming took 3 bases from V and 2 from J; bases not matched to a gene: 4. The CDR3 reads CASSEAGGTYNEQFF. In DNA form, the CDR3 reads TGTGCCAGCAGTGAGGCAGGGGGAACCTACAATGAGCAGTTCTTC.

The genes are TRBV6-5 and TRBJ1-6, with 8 bases fitting TRBD1. This CDR3 is 14 amino acids long. J gave up 12 bases and V 0 bases, and 4 bases lay outside the gene matches. Germline CDR1 reads MNHEY; CDR2 reads SVGAGI. CDR3 in DNA: TGTGCCAGCAGTTACTCTCAGGGGGCGGGACCCCTCCACTTT. Translating it yields CASSYSQGAGPLHF.

The CDR3 DNA reads as TGCGCCAGCACGAAAGGGACAGGCGGAGCCTATGGCTACACCTTC. Encoded protein: CASTKGTGGAYGYTF. The rearrangement uses TRBV4-3 and TRBJ1-2, with TRBD1 identical over 8 bases. Germline V gene lookup returns CDR1 LGHNA and CDR2 YSLEER. This CDR3 contains 15 residues. J gave up 4 bases and V 7 bases, and 11 bases lay outside the gene matches.

The count of this clone is one. This chain links TRBV5-8 with TRBJ2-5, with 9 bases lining up with TRBD1. Germline lookup yields CDR1 SGHTS and CDR2 YDEGEE. The CDR3 has 15 amino acids. The ends lost 0 bases at V and 4 bases at J; junction bases unmatched: 4. The CDR3 region has the DNA TGTGCCAGCAGCTTGGGGCGGGGACAGGGAGAGACCCAGTACTTC. Translating gives CASSLGRGQGETQYF. The full variable domain, with the rest looked up from reference TRBV5-8 and TRBJ2-5, is EAGVTQSPTHLIKTRGQQATLRCSPISGHTSVYWYQQALGLGLQFLLWYDEGEERNRGNFPPRFSGRQFPNYSSELNVNALELEDSALYLCASSLGRGQGETQYFGPGTRLLVL.

V usage is TRBV5-1 and J usage is TRBJ2-6; 9 bases match TRBD2. Trimming took 0 bases from V and 3 from J; bases not matched to a gene: 7. The CDR3 has 18 amino acids. Per germline, CDR1 SGHRS and CDR2 YFSETQ. CDR3 sequence reads: CASSLGLAGVGGANVLTF. The CDR3 region has the DNA TGCGCCAGCAGCTTGGGGTTAGCGGGGGTTGGTGGGGCCAACGTCCTGACTTTC.

Turning to this clone: Additional DNA sequences in this sample encode the identical CDR3. V is TRBV9 and J is TRBJ1-2; D is ambiguous. Germline CDR1 reads SGDLS; CDR2 reads YYNGEE. V dropped 0 bases and J dropped 2 bases, with 8 bases sitting between them. CDR3 length: 14 residues. The CDR3, as DNA: TGTGCCAGCAGCGTAGGATCCGGGAACTATGGCTACACCTTC. Protein product: CASSVGSGNYGYTF.

This clone was seen a handful of times. This chain uses TRBV6-9 with TRBJ1-2; D remains ambiguous. The V and J ends lost 8 bases and 2 bases respectively, with 9 bases between them. Germline CDR1 MNHGY, CDR2 SVAAGI. This CDR3 region has 12 residues. CDR3 DNA sequence: TGTGCCAGCGGGCAGCTAAACTATGGCTACACCTTC. Translating gives CASGQLNYGYTF.

The chain's CDR3 is CASSLGLAEIYEQYF. The CDR3 region has the DNA TGTGCCAGCAGCTTAGGACTAGCGGAAATCTACGAGCAGTACTTC. The V call is TRBV7-2, the J call TRBJ2-7; 9 bases map to TRBD2. Germline V CDR1 and CDR2: SGHTA, FQGNSA. This CDR3 is 15 amino acids long. V lost 1 base, J lost 3 bases, and 4 bases stayed unmatched.

The gene calls are TRBV10-3 and TRBJ2-7; TRBD1 aligns across 9 bases. V shed 5 bases and J 0 bases; nucleotides not matched to a gene: 14. CDR3 length equals 18 residues. Germline V gene sequence: CDR1 ENHRY, CDR2 SYGVKD. The CDR3 loop reads CAISTGTGSSVSSYEQYF. The CDR3, as DNA: TGTGCCATCAGTACCGGGACAGGGTCGTCGGTGAGCTCCTACGAGCAGTACTTC.